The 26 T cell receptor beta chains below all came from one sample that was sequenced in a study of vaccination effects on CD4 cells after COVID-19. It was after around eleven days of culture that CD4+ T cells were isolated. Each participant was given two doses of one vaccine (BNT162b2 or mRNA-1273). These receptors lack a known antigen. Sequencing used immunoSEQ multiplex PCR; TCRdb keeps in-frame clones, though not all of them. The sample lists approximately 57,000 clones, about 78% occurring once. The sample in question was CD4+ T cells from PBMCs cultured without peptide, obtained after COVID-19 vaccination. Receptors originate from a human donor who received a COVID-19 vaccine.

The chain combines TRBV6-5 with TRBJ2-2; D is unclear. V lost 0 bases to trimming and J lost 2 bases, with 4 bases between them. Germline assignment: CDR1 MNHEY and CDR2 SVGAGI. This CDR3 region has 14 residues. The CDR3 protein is CASSYSRNTGELFF. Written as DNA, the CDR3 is TGTGCCAGCAGTTACTCGCGAAACACCGGGGAGCTGTTTTTT.

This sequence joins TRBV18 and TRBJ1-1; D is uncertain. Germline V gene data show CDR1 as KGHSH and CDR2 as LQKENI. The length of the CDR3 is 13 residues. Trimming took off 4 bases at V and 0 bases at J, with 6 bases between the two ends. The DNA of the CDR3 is TGTGCCAGCTCACGAGACTTGAACACTGAAGCTTTCTTT. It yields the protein CASSRDLNTEAFF.

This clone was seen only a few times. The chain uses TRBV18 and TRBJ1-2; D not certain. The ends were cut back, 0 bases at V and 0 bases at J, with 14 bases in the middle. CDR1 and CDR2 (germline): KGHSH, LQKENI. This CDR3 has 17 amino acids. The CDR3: CASSPPNVQTPNYGYTF. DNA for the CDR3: TGTGCCAGCTCACCACCGAACGTACAAACCCCTAACTATGGCTACACCTTC.

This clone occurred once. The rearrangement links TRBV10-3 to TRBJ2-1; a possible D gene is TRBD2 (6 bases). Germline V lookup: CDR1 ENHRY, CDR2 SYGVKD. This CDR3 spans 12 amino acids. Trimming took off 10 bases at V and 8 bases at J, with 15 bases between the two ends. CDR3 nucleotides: TGTGCCACCGCGGGGAGTGGTGATGAGCAGTTCTTC. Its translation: CATAGSGDEQFF.

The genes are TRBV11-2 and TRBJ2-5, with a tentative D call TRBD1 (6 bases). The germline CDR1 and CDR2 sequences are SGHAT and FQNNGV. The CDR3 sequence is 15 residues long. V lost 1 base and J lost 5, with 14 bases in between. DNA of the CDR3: TGTGCCAGCAGCTTAGGCGGACAGTTCCACGAGACCCAGTACTTC. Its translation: CASSLGGQFHETQYF.

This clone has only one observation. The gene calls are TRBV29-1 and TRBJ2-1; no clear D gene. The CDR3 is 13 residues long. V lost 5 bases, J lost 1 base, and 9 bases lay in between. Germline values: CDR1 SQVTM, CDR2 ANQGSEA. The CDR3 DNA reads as TGCAGCGTTAGCTCGGAGTCCTACAATGAGCAGTTCTTC. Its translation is CSVSSESYNEQFF.

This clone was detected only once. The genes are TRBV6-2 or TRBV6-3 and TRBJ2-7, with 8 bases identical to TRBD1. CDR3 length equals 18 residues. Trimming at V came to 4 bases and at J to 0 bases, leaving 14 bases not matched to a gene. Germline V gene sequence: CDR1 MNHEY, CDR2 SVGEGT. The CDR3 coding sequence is TGTGCCAGCAGTTGGACCCAAACGGACAGGGCGGCCTCCTACGAGCAGTACTTC. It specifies CASSWTQTDRAASYEQYF.

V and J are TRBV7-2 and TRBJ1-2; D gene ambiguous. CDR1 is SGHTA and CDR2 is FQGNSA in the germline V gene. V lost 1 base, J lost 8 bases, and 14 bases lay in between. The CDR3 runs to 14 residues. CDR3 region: CASSLGRGPAGYTF. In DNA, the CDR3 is TGTGCCAGCAGCTTAGGAAGAGGGCCCGCCGGCTACACCTTC.

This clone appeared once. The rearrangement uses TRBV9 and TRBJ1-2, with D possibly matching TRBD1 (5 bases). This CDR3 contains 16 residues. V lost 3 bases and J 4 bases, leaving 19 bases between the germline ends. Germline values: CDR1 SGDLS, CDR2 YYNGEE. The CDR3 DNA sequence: TGTGCCAGCAGCGGGGAGGACCTCGGGACGGTCTATGGCTACACCTTC. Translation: CASSGEDLGTVYGYTF.

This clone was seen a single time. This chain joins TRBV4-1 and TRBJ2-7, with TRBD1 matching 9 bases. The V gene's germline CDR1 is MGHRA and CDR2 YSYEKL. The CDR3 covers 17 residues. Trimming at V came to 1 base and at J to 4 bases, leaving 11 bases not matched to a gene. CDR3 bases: TGCGCCAGCAGCCAAGGGTTATGGGGACAGGGAAGGTACGAGCAGTACTTC. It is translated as CASSQGLWGQGRYEQYF.

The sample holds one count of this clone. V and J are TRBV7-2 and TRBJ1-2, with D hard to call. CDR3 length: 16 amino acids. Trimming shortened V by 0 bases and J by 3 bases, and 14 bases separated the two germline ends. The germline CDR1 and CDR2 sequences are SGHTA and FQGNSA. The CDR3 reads CASSLAGPPTYYGYTF. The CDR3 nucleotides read TGTGCCAGCAGCTTAGCAGGGCCACCAACTTACTATGGCTACACCTTC. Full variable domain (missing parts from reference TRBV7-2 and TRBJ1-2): GAGVSQSPSNKVTEKGKDVELRCDPISGHTALYWYRQSLGQGLEFLIYFQGNSAPDKSGLPSDRFSAERTGGSVSTLTIQRTQQEDSAVYLCASSLAGPPTYYGYTFGSGTRLTVV.

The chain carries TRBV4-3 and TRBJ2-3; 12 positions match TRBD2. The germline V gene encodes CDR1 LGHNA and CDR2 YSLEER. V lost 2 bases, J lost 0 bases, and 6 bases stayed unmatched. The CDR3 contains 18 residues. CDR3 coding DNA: TGCGCCAGCAGCCAACTAGCGGGGGGGCGAACTAGCACAGATACGCAGTATTTT. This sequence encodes CASSQLAGGRTSTDTQYF.

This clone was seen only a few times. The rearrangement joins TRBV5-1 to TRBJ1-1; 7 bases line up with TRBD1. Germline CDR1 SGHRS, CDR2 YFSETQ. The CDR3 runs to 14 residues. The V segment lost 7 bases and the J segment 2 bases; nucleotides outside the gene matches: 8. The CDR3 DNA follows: TGCGCCAGCGGCCCCGGGACAGTTAACACTGAAGCTTTCTTT. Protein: CASGPGTVNTEAFF.

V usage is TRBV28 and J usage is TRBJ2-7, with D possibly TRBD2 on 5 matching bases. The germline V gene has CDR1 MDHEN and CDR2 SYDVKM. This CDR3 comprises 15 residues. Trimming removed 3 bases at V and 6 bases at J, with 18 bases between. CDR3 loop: CASSFIGGRRGEQYF. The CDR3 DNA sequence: TGTGCCAGCAGTTTCATCGGCGGTCGACGGGGCGAGCAGTACTTC.

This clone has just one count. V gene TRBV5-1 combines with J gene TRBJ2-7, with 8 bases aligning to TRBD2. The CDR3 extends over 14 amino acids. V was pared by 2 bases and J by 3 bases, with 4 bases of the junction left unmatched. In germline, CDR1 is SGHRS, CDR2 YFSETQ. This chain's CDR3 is CASSFSGSGYEQYF. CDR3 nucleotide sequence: TGCGCCAGCAGCTTCAGCGGGAGTGGCTACGAGCAGTACTTC.

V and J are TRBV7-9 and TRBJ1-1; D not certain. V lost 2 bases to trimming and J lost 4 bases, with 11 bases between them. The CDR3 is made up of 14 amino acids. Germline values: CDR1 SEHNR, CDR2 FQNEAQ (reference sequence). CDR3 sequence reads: CASSLSGGATEAFF. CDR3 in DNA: TGTGCCAGCAGCTTATCAGGAGGAGCCACTGAAGCTTTCTTT.

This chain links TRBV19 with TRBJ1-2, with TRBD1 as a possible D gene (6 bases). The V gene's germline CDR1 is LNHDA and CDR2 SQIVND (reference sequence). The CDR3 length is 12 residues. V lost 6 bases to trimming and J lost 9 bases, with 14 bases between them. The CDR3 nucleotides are TGTGCCAGTAGAGACTACAGGGCGAGCTACACCTTC. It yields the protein CASRDYRASYTF. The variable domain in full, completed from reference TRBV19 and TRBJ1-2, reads DGGITQSPKYLFRKEGQNVTLSCEQNLNHDAMYWYRQDPGQGLRLIYYSQIVNDFQKGDIAEGYSVSREKKESFPLTVTSAQKNPTAFYLCASRDYRASYTFGSGTRLTVV.

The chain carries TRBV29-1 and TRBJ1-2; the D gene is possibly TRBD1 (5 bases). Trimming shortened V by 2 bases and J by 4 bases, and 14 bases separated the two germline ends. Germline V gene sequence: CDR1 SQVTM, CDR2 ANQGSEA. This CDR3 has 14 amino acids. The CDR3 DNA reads TGCAGCGTTGAAAATACGGGACTGTCCTATGGCTACACCTTC. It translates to CSVENTGLSYGYTF. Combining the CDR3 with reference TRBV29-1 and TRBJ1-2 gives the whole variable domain SAVISQKPSRDICQRGTSLTIQCQVDSQVTMMFWYRQQPGQSLTLIATANQGSEATYESGFVIDKFPISRPNLTFSTLTVSNMSPEDSSIYLCSVENTGLSYGYTFGSGTRLTVV.

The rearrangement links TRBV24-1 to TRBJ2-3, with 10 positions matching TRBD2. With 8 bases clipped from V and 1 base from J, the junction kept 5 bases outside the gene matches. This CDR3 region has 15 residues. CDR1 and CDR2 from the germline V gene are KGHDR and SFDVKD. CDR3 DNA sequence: TGTGCCACCACAGCGGGAGGGCCAGGCACAGATACGCAGTATTTT. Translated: CATTAGGPGTDTQYF.

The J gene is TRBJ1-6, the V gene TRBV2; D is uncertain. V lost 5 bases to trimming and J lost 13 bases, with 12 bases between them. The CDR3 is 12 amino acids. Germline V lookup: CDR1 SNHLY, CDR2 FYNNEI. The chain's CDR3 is CASSPDSFPLHF. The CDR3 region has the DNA TGTGCCAGCAGTCCGGACTCCTTCCCCCTCCACTTT.

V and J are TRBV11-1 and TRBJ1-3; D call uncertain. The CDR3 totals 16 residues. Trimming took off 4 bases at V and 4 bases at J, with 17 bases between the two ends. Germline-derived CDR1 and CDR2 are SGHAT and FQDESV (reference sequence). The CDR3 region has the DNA TGTGCCAGCAGCTCCCCAGGTAAGAGAATGGGAAACACCATATATTTT. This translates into CASSSPGKRMGNTIYF.

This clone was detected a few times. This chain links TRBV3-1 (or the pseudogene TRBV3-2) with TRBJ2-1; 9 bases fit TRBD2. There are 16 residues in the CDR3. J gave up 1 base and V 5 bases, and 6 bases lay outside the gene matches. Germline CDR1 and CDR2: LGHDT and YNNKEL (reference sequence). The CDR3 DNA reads TGTGCCAGCAGCGCGGGGGGGAGAACTTCCTACAATGAGCAGTTCTTC. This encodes CASSAGGRTSYNEQFF.

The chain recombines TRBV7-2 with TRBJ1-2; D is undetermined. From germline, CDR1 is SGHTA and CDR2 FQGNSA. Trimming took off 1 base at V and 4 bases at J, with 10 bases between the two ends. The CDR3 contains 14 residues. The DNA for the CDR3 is TGTGCCAGCAGCTTAGAGTTGGAGGGCTATGGCTACACCTTC. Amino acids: CASSLELEGYGYTF.

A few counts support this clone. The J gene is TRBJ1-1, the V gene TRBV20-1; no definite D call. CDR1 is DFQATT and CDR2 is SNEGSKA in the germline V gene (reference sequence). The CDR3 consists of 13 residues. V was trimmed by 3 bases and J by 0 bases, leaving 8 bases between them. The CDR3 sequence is CSASKGMNTEAFF. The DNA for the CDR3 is TGCAGTGCTAGTAAAGGGATGAACACTGAAGCTTTCTTT.

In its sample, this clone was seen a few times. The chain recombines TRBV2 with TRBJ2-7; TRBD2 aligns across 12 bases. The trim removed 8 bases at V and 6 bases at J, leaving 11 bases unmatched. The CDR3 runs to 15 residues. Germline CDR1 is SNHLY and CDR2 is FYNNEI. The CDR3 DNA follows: TGTGCCAGCTTCCGACTAGCGGGAGACCAGGGCGAGCAGTACTTC. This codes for CASFRLAGDQGEQYF.

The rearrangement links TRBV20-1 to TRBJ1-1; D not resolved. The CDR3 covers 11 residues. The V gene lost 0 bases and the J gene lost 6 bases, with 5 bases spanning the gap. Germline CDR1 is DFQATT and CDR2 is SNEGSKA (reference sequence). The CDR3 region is CSARDYPEAFF. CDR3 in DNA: TGCAGTGCTAGAGATTATCCTGAAGCTTTCTTT.